What follows describes a single T cell receptor beta chain. Its antigen is not known. This sample stems from a study of T cell repertoires in ileal Crohn's disease. Study overall: About half received postoperative treatment, some ten with thiopurines and around 18 anti-TNF. Study-wide findings and caveats: Clonal expansions were more frequent in active smokers than non-smokers at surgery.

From germline, CDR1 is LGHNA and CDR2 YNFKEQ. Unmatched junction bases numbered 7, after V lost 0 bases and J lost 11 bases. There are 15 residues in the CDR3. Profiled with immunoSEQ multiplex PCR; TCRdb holds only in-frame clones, not every one. There are fewer than 10,000 clones in the sample; more than 60% occur only once, and roughly 8.4% lies in the top ten. The sample was ileal tissue. The sequence came from an adult with Crohn's disease. This chain connects TRBV4-2 to TRBJ2-3; TRBD2 matches 11 bases. The CDR3: CASSQELAGGRGQYF. In DNA, the CDR3 is TGTGCCAGCAGCCAAGAGTTAGCGGGGGGGCGAGGGCAGTATTTT.